These 10 T cell receptor beta chains originate from one sample sequenced in a study of response to subunit inactivated influenza vaccine. Using its own MiXCR run on the RT-PCR reads, TCRdb lists one record per CDR3 protein. The repertoire holds about 500,000 distinct CDR3 sequences, with 16% as singletons. The specimen was CD4+ T cells sorted from PBMCs, collected around 25 months after vaccination. Receptor source: a man aged 50 to 69 who received an inactivated influenza vaccine.

This clonotype showed up just a few times. The CDR3 region is CASRPAGTVYGYTF. CDR3 bases: TGTGCCAGCAGACCAGCCGGGACAGTCTATGGCTACACCTTC. The genes are TRBV6-1 and TRBJ1-2; 7 bases are a match to TRBD1. This CDR3 is 14 amino acids long. Germline CDR1 is MNHNS and CDR2 is SASEGT. The ends lost 6 bases at V and 4 bases at J; junction bases unmatched: 8.

This clonotype has just a few counts. The chain carries TRBV5-1 and TRBJ1-2; 9 bases fit TRBD1. After removal of 4 bases from V and 1 base from J, the junction contained 5 bases not matched to a gene. Per germline, CDR1 SGHRS and CDR2 YFSETQ. CDR3 length equals 15 residues. CDR3 region: CASSPGDRVNYGYTF. In DNA, the CDR3 is TGCGCCAGCAGCCCGGGGGACAGGGTTAACTATGGCTACACCTTC. Full variable domain (missing parts from reference TRBV5-1 and TRBJ1-2): KAGVTQTPRYLIKTRGQQVTLSCSPISGHRSVSWYQQTPGQGLQFLFEYFSETQRNKGNFPGRFSGRQFSNSRSEMNVSTLELGDSALYLCASSPGDRVNYGYTFGSGTRLTVV.

This clonotype was observed a handful of times. This chain connects TRBV20-1 to TRBJ2-1; 12 nucleotides align to TRBD2. Germline CDR1 DFQATT, CDR2 SNEGSKA (reference sequence). The CDR3 has 15 amino acids. The V and J ends lost 1 base and 4 bases, in that order; junction bases with no gene match: 2. In nucleotides, the CDR3 is TGCAGTGCTAGAGGGACTAGCGGGGCGTACAATGAGCAGTTCTTC. Translated: CSARGTSGAYNEQFF.

Only a few counts were recorded for this clonotype. This rearrangement joins TRBV10-3 to TRBJ2-1; TRBD2 aligns across 7 bases. The V gene end was trimmed by 5 bases and the J gene end by 10 bases; junction bases not matched to a gene: 5. The CDR3 contains 12 residues. Germline V gene lookup returns CDR1 ENHRY and CDR2 SYGVKD. The CDR3 coding sequence is TGTGCCATCAGTCGGGCCGGGAGGGAGCAGTTCTTC. Protein: CAISRAGREQFF.

This clonotype was detected only a few times. The DNA for the CDR3 is TGTGCCAGCAGTCCACTAGGGACAGGGGGCTTCGATGAGCAGTTCTTC. Amino acids: CASSPLGTGGFDEQFF. The chain links TRBV25-1 to TRBJ2-1, with 12 positions matching TRBD1. V lost 5 bases and J lost 8; bases outside the gene matches: 10. Germline V CDR1 and CDR2: MGHDK, SYGVNS. The CDR3 is made up of 16 amino acids.

In this sample, this clonotype turned up a few times. This chain connects TRBV6-1 to TRBJ2-7; 11 bases match TRBD1. The CDR3 is 15 amino acids. V lost 6 bases to trimming and J lost 5 bases; unmatched junction nucleotides: 9. CDR1 MNHNS and CDR2 SASEGT come from the germline V gene. The CDR3 spells CASRDAGTGGNEQYF. DNA for the CDR3: TGTGCCAGCAGAGACGCCGGGACAGGGGGGAACGAGCAGTACTTC.

The chain recombines TRBV9 with TRBJ1-1, with D unclear. Germline V gene data show CDR1 as SGDLS and CDR2 as YYNGEE. The CDR3 is 14 residues long. V was pared by 0 bases and J by 1 base, with 7 bases between. CDR3 protein: CASSVGPSNTEAFF. The CDR3 DNA reads TGTGCCAGCAGCGTAGGTCCATCGAACACTGAAGCTTTCTTT.

This clonotype showed up many times. V and J are TRBV20-1 and TRBJ2-1; 7 positions match TRBD2. V lost 6 bases and J lost 0; bases outside the gene matches: 11. The CDR3 contains 16 residues. Germline V gene data show CDR1 as DFQATT and CDR2 as SNEGSKA (reference sequence). The CDR3 DNA sequence: TGCAGTGCCAACGGGAGAGCGGGAAGCTCCTACAATGAGCAGTTCTTC. Translated, it gives CSANGRAGSSYNEQFF.

This clonotype was picked up a small number of times. This chain links TRBV6-2 or TRBV6-3 with TRBJ1-1, with TRBD1 as a possible D gene (6 bases). CDR3 length: 15 amino acids. Trimming took off 7 bases at V and 3 bases at J, with 18 bases between the two ends. The germline gives CDR1 MNHEY, CDR2 SVGEGT. The DNA of the CDR3 is TGTGCCAGCATCCCGGACAGACTCGGTGACACTGAAGCTTTCTTT. Residues: CASIPDRLGDTEAFF.

This clonotype was counted ten times or more. This chain links TRBV5-1 with TRBJ2-1; D remains ambiguous. Per germline, CDR1 SGHRS and CDR2 YFSETQ. This CDR3 spans 15 amino acids. With 2 bases removed from V and 0 bases from J, the gap between germline ends came to 9 bases. The CDR3 bases are TGCGCCAGCAGCTTAGAGGCCAGCTCCTACAATGAGCAGTTCTTC. It specifies CASSLEASSYNEQFF.